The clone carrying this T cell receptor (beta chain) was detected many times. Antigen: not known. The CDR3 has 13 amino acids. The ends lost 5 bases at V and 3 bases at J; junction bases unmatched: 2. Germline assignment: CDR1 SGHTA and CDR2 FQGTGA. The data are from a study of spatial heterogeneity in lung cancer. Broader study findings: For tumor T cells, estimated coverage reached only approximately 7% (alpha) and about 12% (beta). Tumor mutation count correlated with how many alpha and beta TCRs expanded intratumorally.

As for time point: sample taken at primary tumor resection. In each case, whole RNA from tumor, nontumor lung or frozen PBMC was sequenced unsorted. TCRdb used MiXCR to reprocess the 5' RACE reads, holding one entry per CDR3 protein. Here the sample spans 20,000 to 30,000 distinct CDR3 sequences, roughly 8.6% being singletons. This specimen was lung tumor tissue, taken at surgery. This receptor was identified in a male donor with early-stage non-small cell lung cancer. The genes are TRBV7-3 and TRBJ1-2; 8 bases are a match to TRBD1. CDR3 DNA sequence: TGTGCCAGCAGCAAGGGACAGGACTATGGCTACACCTTC. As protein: CASSKGQDYGYTF.